Reported below is one TCR beta chain. The repertoire was sequenced with immunoSEQ multiplex PCR; TCRdb's copy has only in-frame clones and lacks some. The sample has 14,000 or so clones, about 60% seen once; the top ten hold around 9.2%. V was clipped by 0 bases and J by 0 bases, with 6 bases between them. The CDR3 loop spans 14 amino acids. Germline values: CDR1 SNHLY, CDR2 FYNNEI. This sample stems from a study of OX40 agonist ivuxolimab in advanced cancers. The chain joins TRBV2 to TRBJ2-7; TRBD2 might be the D (5 bases). Sequenced material: CD4+ or CD8+ T cells sorted from blood, taken in a trial of the OX40 agonist ivuxolimab. The source is an adult with an advanced solid tumor such as melanoma, head and neck, liver or kidney cancer. The chain's CDR3 is CASSEARASYEQYF. DNA of the CDR3: TGTGCCAGCAGTGAAGCGAGGGCCTCCTACGAGCAGTACTTC.